The 23 T cell receptor beta chains below were found in one sample sequenced in a study of blood T cells in healthy people across ages. Combining a sample-barcoded 5' primer with a J-beta primer mix, a second PCR ran for about 7 to 12 cycles. A single record per CDR3 protein comes from TCRdb applying MiXCR to the 5' RACE reads. The table has 800,000 to 950,000 distinct CDR3 sequences, around 46% seen once. The sequencing input was blood. The source of these receptors is a man aged 25 to 40 in good health.

This chain uses TRBV20-1 with TRBJ2-3, with 10 bases aligning to TRBD2. Germline V gene data show CDR1 as DFQATT and CDR2 as SNEGSKA (reference sequence). The length of the CDR3 is 14 residues. J was trimmed by 6 bases and V by 3 bases; bases with no gene match: 6. Here the CDR3 DNA reads TGCAGTGCTAGGGAGCGGGGGGGCATCGATACGCAGTATTTT. This sequence encodes CSARERGGIDTQYF.

The table lists this clonotype with a few counts. The chain is built from TRBV5-6 and TRBJ2-1; 7 positions match TRBD2. The CDR3 extends over 15 amino acids. V was clipped by 4 bases and J by 9 bases; unmatched bases: 13. The germline CDR1 and CDR2 sequences are SGHDT and YYEEEE. The CDR3 bases are TGTGCCAGCAGCCCCCTAGGGAGGGAATTCGGTGAGCAGTTCTTC. The encoded protein is CASSPLGREFGEQFF.

This clonotype was counted only a few times. The V call is TRBV7-9, the J call TRBJ1-6, with D possibly matching TRBD1 (6 bases). The CDR3 runs to 15 residues. Deletions cut 1 base from V and 10 bases from J, with 14 bases between. Per germline, CDR1 SEHNR and CDR2 FQNEAQ (reference sequence). Written as DNA, the CDR3 is TGTGCCAGCAGCTTAGGACAGGTTTTTAACTCACCCCTCCACTTT. This codes for CASSLGQVFNSPLHF. Complete variable domain (other parts from reference TRBV7-9 and TRBJ1-6): DTGVSQNPRHKITKRGQNVTFRCDPISEHNRLYWYRQTLGQGPEFLTYFQNEAQLEKSRLLSDRFSAERPKGSFSTLEIQRTEQGDSAMYLCASSLGQVFNSPLHFGNGTRLTVT.

The rearrangement links TRBV28 to TRBJ1-2; TRBD1 is a possible D gene (5 bases). This CDR3 is built from 13 residues. Germline V gives CDR1 MDHEN, CDR2 SYDVKM. V lost 5 bases, J lost 6 bases, and 13 bases lay in between. The CDR3 spells CASSPGRVDGYTF. The CDR3 region has the DNA TGTGCCAGCAGTCCTGGCAGGGTCGATGGCTACACCTTC.

In regard to this clonotype: Germline is not matched at one junction end, which may reflect a read error. The chain couples TRBV4-3 to TRBJ1-6; 9 bases map to TRBD1. Germline loops: CDR1 LGHNA, CDR2 YSLEER. This CDR3 region has 16 residues. The CDR3, as DNA: TGCGCCAGCAGCCAAGAGGGGACAGGGTGGAATTCACTCCTCCACTTT. It encodes CASSQEGTGWNSLLHF.

This clonotype was recorded only once. The chain joins TRBV18 to TRBJ2-7; 13 positions agree with TRBD2. CDR1 and CDR2 (germline): KGHSH, LQKENI. This CDR3 has 14 amino acids. Unmatched junction bases numbered 5, after V lost 6 bases and J lost 6 bases. The CDR3 nucleotides read TGTGCCAGCTCGCGGGGACTAGCGGGATGCGAGCAGTACTTC. Its translation: CASSRGLAGCEQYF. The entire variable domain, with the rest obtained from reference TRBV18 and TRBJ2-7, is as follows: NAGVMQNPRHLVRRRGQEARLRCSPMKGHSHVYWYRQLPEEGLKFMVYLQKENIIDESGMPKERFSAEFPKEGPSILRIQQVVRGDSAAYFCASSRGLAGCEQYFGPGTRLTVT.

This clonotype was counted once. The chain couples TRBV6-8 to TRBJ2-7, with 11 bases lining up with TRBD1. Per the germline V gene, CDR1 is MNHGY and CDR2 is SAAAGT. J was trimmed by 5 bases and V by 6 bases; bases with no gene match: 6. This CDR3 comprises 14 residues. CDR3 region: CASRPRDRGNEQYF. CDR3 bases: TGTGCCAGCAGACCTCGGGACAGGGGGAACGAGCAGTACTTC.

Concerning this clonotype: One junction end disagrees with the germline gene, perhaps due to a read error. This chain uses TRBV3-1 with TRBJ1-2; no firm D call. CDR1 and CDR2 from the germline V gene are LGHDT and YNNKEL (reference sequence). CDR3 size: 13 residues. CDR3 coding DNA: TGTGCCAGCAGCCAAGTCAGGAACTGTGGCTACACCTTC. Encoded protein: CASSQVRNCGYTF.

This clonotype was counted ten times or more. The chain employs TRBV7-2 and TRBJ2-3; 11 bases map to TRBD2. The CDR3 extends over 15 amino acids. Germline assignment: CDR1 SGHTA and CDR2 FQGNSA. With V trimmed by 3 bases and J by 5 bases, 4 bases remained unmatched. CDR3 bases: TGTGCCAGCAGCTTTAGCGGGGGGGCCGAAGATACGCAGTATTTT. This sequence encodes CASSFSGGAEDTQYF.

The chain employs TRBV6-1 and TRBJ1-5; the D is unclear. CDR3 length: 14 amino acids. Germline lookup yields CDR1 MNHNS and CDR2 SASEGT. The germline V and J ends were trimmed by 4 bases and 0 bases, with 7 bases remaining between them. CDR3: CASSADRSNQPQHF. As DNA, the CDR3 is TGTGCCAGCAGTGCCGACCGTAGCAATCAGCCCCAGCATTTT.

This clonotype has just a few counts. This chain joins TRBV7-9 and TRBJ2-3, with TRBD1 matching 9 bases. Germline V gives CDR1 SEHNR, CDR2 FQNEAQ (reference sequence). The CDR3 consists of 16 residues. With V trimmed by 0 bases and J by 3 bases, 4 bases remained unmatched. The CDR3 bases are TGTGCCAGCAGCTTAGCAGGGACAGGGTATACAGATACGCAGTATTTT. Amino acids: CASSLAGTGYTDTQYF.

V and J are TRBV3-1 and TRBJ2-1; 10 positions match TRBD2. Germline-derived CDR1 and CDR2 are LGHDT and YNNKEL (reference sequence). The CDR3 runs to 17 residues. V dropped 0 bases and J dropped 3; count of bases not matched to a gene: 5. The CDR3 DNA is TGTGCCAGCAGCCAAGAGTTACTAGCGGGGTTCTACAATGAGCAGTTCTTC. As protein: CASSQELLAGFYNEQFF.

The V gene is TRBV24-1, the J gene TRBJ2-3; D ambiguous. The germline V and J ends were trimmed by 5 bases and 0 bases, with 14 bases remaining between them. The germline V gene has CDR1 KGHDR and CDR2 SFDVKD. The CDR3 consists of 16 residues. The CDR3 reads CATSVGEFASTDTQYF. CDR3 nucleotides: TGTGCCACCAGTGTAGGAGAGTTCGCGAGCACAGATACGCAGTATTTT.

This clonotype was counted between two and nine times. V is TRBV6-2 or TRBV6-3 and J is TRBJ2-5; D is unresolved. The CDR3 sequence is 14 residues long. Trimming cost V 1 base and J 1 base, with 7 bases left between them. Germline CDR1 is MNHEY and CDR2 is SVGEGT. The CDR3 here is CASSYFDAQETQYF. The CDR3 DNA reads as TGTGCCAGCAGTTACTTTGACGCCCAAGAGACCCAGTACTTC.

This clonotype was seen a few times. The gene calls are TRBV10-2 and TRBJ2-1; 7 nucleotides match TRBD1. J gave up 6 bases and V 10 bases, and 6 bases lay outside the gene matches. This CDR3 spans 12 amino acids. Per germline, CDR1 WSHSY and CDR2 SAAADI. The CDR3: CATRGSLNEQFF. CDR3 bases: TGCGCCACCAGGGGGAGTCTCAATGAGCAGTTCTTC.

The genes are TRBV18 and TRBJ1-5; D perhaps matches TRBD1 (5 bases). CDR1 and CDR2 from the germline V gene are KGHSH and LQKENI. Trimming took off 4 bases at V and 7 bases at J, with 14 bases between the two ends. This CDR3 is built from 14 residues. The CDR3 sequence: CASSLGAAGQPQHF. The CDR3 nucleotides read TGTGCCAGCTCACTCGGGGCCGCGGGCCAGCCCCAGCATTTT.

Notes on this clonotype: Mismatch with germline at one junction end may stem from a read error. V usage is TRBV10-3 and J usage is TRBJ1-5; perhaps TRBD1 as D (6 bases). Germline CDR1 and CDR2: ENHRY and SYGVKD. The CDR3 covers 15 residues. The CDR3 here is CAISDPPGGGQRQHF. In DNA form, the CDR3 reads TGTGCCATCAGTGACCCCCCGGGGGGCGGCCAGCGCCAGCATTTT.

The chain couples TRBV6-5 to TRBJ2-2; D unresolved. Germline CDR1 reads MNHEY; CDR2 reads SVGAGI. V was shortened by 0 bases and J by 1 base, with 3 bases between the two germline ends. This CDR3 comprises 14 residues. In nucleotides, the CDR3 is TGTGCCAGCAGTTACTCGAAGAACACCGGGGAGCTGTTTTTT. Amino acids: CASSYSKNTGELFF.

This chain connects TRBV20-1 to TRBJ2-7; tentatively, D is TRBD1 (6 bases). CDR1 is DFQATT and CDR2 is SNEGSKA in the germline V gene (reference sequence). The V gene lost 0 bases and the J gene lost 4 bases, with 10 bases spanning the gap. The CDR3 runs to 13 residues. DNA for the CDR3: TGCAGTGCTAGAGATCACAGGGCTTACGAGCAGTACTTC. Amino acid sequence: CSARDHRAYEQYF.

Only one count was recorded for this clonotype. The rearrangement joins TRBV7-2 to TRBJ2-3; D gene ambiguous. V was trimmed by 1 base and J by 4 bases, leaving 12 bases between them. CDR3 length: 15 amino acids. The germline V gene has CDR1 SGHTA and CDR2 FQGNSA. CDR3 bases: TGTGCCAGCAGCTTAGTTCTGGGGTTCGCAGATACGCAGTATTTT. Protein: CASSLVLGFADTQYF.

Concerning this clonotype itself: One end of the junction does not line up with germline, which may come from a read error. The V call is TRBV18, the J call TRBJ1-2, with D unclear. This CDR3 region has 13 residues. Germline CDR1 reads KGHSH; CDR2 reads LQKENI. The CDR3 region has the DNA TGTGCCAGCTCACCGGTGTTAGACTATGGCCACACCTTC. Protein: CASSPVLDYGHTF.

The chain uses TRBV5-6 and TRBJ1-3; D possibly corresponds to TRBD1 (5 bases). The CDR3 loop spans 19 amino acids. The V end lost 2 bases, the J end lost 0 bases, and 21 bases lay between the germline ends. Looked up from germline, CDR1 is SGHDT and CDR2 is YYEEEE. The CDR3 DNA reads TGTGCCAGCAGCTTACAATCAAGGGGCCTAGGAGGCTCTGGAAACACCATATATTTT. Protein: CASSLQSRGLGGSGNTIYF.

Of note for this clonotype: One base away lies a much larger clone, so this may be a sequencing read error. The DNA for the CDR3 is TGTGCCAGCAGCGAACGGGGGGAACTCTACGAGCAGTACTTC. This codes for CASSERGELYEQYF. The gene calls are TRBV7-6 and TRBJ2-5; 7 positions match TRBD2. The J call may be incorrect, as the DNA end agrees better with TRBJ2-7. This CDR3 contains 14 residues. Germline lookup yields CDR1 SGHVS and CDR2 FNYEAQ.